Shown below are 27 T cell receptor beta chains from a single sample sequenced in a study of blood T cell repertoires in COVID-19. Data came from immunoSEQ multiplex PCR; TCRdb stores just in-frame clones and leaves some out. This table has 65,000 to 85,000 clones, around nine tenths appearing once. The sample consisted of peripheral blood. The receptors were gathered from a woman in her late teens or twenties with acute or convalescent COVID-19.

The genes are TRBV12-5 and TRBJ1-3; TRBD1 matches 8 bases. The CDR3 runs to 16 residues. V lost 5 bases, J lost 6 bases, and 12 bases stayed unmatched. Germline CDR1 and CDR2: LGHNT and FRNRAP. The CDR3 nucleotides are TGTGCTAGTGGTCGCGGCGATCGGGACAGGCAAAACACCATATATTTT. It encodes CASGRGDRDRQNTIYF.

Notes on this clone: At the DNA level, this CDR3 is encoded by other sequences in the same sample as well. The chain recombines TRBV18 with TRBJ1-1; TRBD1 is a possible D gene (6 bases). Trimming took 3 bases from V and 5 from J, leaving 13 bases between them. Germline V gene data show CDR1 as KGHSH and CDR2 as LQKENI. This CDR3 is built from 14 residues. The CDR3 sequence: CASSPGAGDTEAFF. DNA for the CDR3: TGTGCCAGCTCACCGGGGGCAGGGGATACTGAAGCTTTCTTT.

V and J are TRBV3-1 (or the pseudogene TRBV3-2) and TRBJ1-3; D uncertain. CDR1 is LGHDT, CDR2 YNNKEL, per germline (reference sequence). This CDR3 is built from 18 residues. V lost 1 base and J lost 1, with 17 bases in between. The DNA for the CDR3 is TGTGCCAGCAGCCAAGGTCGTGATCCGTCGGGGTCTGGAAACACCATATATTTT. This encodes CASSQGRDPSGSGNTIYF.

The CDR3 spells CASSESLAGDSNQPQHF. CDR3 DNA: TGCGCCAGCAGTGAGTCATTGGCAGGGGATAGCAATCAGCCCCAGCATTTT. The chain links TRBV10-1 to TRBJ1-5; a possible D gene is TRBD1 (6 bases). Germline-derived CDR1 and CDR2 are WNHNN and SYGVQD (reference sequence). Trimming stripped 0 bases from V and 0 bases from J, with 12 bases between. This CDR3 spans 17 amino acids.

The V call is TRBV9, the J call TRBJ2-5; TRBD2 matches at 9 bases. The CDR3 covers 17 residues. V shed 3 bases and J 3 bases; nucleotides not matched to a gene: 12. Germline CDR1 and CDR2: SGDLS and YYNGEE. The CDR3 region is CASSAFNGGGAKETQYF. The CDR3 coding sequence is TGTGCCAGCAGCGCATTCAACGGCGGGGGGGCCAAAGAGACCCAGTACTTC.

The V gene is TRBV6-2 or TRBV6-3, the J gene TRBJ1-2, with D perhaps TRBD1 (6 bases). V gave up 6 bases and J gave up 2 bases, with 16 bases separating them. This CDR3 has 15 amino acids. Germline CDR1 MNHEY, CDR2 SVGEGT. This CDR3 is CASSQGAGENYGYTF. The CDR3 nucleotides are TGTGCCAGCAGCCAAGGGGCAGGGGAAAACTATGGCTACACCTTC.

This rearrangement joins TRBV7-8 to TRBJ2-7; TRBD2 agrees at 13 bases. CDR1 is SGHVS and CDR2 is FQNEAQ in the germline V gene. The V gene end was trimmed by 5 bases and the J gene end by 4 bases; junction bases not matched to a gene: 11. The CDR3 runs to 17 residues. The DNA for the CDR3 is TGTGCCAGCAGCAATGACAGGAGGACTAGCGGGAGTTACGAGCAGTACTTC. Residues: CASSNDRRTSGSYEQYF.

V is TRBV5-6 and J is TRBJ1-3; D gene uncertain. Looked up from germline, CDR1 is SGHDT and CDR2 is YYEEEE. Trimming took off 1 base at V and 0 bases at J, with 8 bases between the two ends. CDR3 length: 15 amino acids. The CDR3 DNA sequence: TGTGCCAGCAGCTTGCGCAGAACCTCTGGAAACACCATATATTTT. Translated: CASSLRRTSGNTIYF.

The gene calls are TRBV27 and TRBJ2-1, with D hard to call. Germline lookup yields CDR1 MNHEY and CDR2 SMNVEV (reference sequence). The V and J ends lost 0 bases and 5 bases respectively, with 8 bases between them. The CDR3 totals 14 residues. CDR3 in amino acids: CASSLSSRDNEQFF. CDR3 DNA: TGTGCCAGCAGTTTATCTAGCCGTGACAATGAGCAGTTCTTC.

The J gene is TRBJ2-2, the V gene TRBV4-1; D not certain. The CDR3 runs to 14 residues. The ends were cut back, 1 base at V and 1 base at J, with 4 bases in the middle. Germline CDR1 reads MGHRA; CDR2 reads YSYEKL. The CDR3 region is CASSQVLNTGELFF. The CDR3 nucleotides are TGCGCCAGCAGCCAAGTCTTGAACACCGGGGAGCTGTTTTTT.

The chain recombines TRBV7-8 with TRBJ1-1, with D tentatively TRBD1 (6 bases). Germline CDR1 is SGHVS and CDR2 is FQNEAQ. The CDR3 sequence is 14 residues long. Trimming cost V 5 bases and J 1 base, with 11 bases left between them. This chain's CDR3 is CASSPQQGNTEAFF. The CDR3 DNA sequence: TGTGCCAGCAGCCCCCAACAGGGGAACACTGAAGCTTTCTTT.

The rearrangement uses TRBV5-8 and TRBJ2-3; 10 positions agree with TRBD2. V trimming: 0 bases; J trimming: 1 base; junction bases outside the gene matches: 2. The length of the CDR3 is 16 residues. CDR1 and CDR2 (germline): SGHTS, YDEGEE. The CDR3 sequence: CASSLGSGGGTDTQYF. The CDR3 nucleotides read TGTGCCAGCAGCTTGGGGAGCGGGGGGGGCACAGATACGCAGTATTTT. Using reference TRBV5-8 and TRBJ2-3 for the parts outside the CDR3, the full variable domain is EAGVTQSPTHLIKTRGQQATLRCSPISGHTSVYWYQQALGLGLQFLLWYDEGEERNRGNFPPRFSGRQFPNYSSELNVNALELEDSALYLCASSLGSGGGTDTQYFGPGTRLTVL.

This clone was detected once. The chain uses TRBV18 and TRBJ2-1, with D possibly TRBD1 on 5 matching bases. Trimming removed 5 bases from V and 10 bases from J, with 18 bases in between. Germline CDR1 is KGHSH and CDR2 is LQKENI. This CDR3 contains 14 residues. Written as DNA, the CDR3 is TGTGCCAGCTCAGAAGGACACCCCGTGGGGGAGCAGTTCTTC. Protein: CASSEGHPVGEQFF. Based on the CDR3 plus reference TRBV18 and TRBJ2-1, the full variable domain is NAGVMQNPRHLVRRRGQEARLRCSPMKGHSHVYWYRQLPEEGLKFMVYLQKENIIDESGMPKERFSAEFPKEGPSILRIQQVVRGDSAAYFCASSEGHPVGEQFFGPGTRLTVL.

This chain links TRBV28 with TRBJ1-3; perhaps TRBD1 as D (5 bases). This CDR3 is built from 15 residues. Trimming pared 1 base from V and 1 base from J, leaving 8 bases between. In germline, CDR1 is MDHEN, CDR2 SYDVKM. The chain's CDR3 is CASSLFGGSGNTIYF. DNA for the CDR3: TGTGCCAGCAGTTTATTTGGGGGGTCTGGAAACACCATATATTTT.

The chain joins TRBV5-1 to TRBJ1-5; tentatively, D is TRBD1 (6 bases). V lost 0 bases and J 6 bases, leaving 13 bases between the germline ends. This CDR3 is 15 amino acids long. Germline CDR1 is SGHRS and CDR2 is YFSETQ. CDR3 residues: CASSLEGGAGQPQHF. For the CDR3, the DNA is TGCGCCAGCAGCTTGGAAGGGGGGGCCGGTCAGCCCCAGCATTTT.

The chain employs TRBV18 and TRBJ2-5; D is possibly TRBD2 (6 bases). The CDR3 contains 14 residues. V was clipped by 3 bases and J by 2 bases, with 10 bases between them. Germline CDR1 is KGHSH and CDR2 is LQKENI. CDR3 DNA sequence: TGTGCCAGCTCACCTGGGAGGTTGCAAGAGACCCAGTACTTC. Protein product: CASSPGRLQETQYF.

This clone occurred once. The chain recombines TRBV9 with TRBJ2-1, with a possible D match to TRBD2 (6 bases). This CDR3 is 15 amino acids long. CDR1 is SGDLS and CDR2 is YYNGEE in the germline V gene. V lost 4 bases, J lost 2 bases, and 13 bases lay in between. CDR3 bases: TGTGCCAGCAGCTTCAATAGCGGCACCTACAATGAGCAGTTCTTC. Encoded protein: CASSFNSGTYNEQFF.

CDR3 in DNA: TGTGCCACCAGTGATTCCTCTAGATCTCTAGCCTTACAGTATAGCAATCAGCCCCAGCATTTT. Translated, it gives CATSDSSRSLALQYSNQPQHF. The chain joins TRBV24-1 to TRBJ1-5; no clear D. Looked up from germline, CDR1 is KGHDR and CDR2 is SFDVKD. The CDR3 covers 21 residues. V lost 2 bases to trimming and J lost 0 bases, with 25 bases between them.

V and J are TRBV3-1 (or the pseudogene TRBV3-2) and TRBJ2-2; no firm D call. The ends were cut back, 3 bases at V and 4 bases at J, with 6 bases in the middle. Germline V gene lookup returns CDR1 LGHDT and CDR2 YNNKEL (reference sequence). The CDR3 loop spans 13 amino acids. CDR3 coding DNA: TGTGCCAGCAGCCATGCTAGCACCGGGGAGCTGTTTTTT. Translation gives CASSHASTGELFF.

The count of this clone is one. CDR3 sequence reads: CASTYIGRIDEQFF. CDR3 in DNA: TGTGCCAGCACATATATAGGGAGGATCGATGAGCAGTTCTTC. V usage is TRBV28 and J usage is TRBJ2-1; a weak D match, TRBD2 (6 bases). Germline V gene sequence: CDR1 MDHEN, CDR2 SYDVKM. The germline V and J ends were trimmed by 7 bases and 8 bases, with 18 bases remaining between them. The CDR3 is 14 residues long.

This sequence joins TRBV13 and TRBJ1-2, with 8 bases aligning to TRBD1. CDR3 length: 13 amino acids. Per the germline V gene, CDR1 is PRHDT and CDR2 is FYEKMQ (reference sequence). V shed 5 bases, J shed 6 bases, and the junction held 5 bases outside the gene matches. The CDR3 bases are TGTGCCAGCAGCCCCGGGGGACAGGATGGCTACACCTTC. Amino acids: CASSPGGQDGYTF.

The CDR3 here is CASSSRTTVGANVLTF. The CDR3 region has the DNA TGCGCCAGCAGCTCGCGGACAACGGTCGGGGCCAACGTCCTGACTTTC. The chain is built from TRBV5-1 and TRBJ2-6; D perhaps matches TRBD1 (5 bases). There are 16 residues in the CDR3. Trimming stripped 3 bases from V and 4 bases from J, with 14 bases between. The germline CDR1 and CDR2 sequences are SGHRS and YFSETQ.

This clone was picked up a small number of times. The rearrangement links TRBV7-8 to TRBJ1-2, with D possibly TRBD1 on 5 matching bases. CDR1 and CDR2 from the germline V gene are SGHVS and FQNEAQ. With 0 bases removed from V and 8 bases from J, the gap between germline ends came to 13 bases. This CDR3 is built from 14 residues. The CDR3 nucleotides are TGTGCCAGCAGCTTAGCTCATCAGGGAAAAGGCTACACCTTC. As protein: CASSLAHQGKGYTF.

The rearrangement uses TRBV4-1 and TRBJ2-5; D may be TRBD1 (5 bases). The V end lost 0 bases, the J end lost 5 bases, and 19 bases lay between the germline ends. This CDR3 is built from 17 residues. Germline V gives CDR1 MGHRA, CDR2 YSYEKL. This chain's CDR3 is CASSQEGVGLRQETQYF. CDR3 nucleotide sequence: TGCGCCAGCAGCCAAGAAGGGGTCGGGCTCCGACAGGAGACCCAGTACTTC.

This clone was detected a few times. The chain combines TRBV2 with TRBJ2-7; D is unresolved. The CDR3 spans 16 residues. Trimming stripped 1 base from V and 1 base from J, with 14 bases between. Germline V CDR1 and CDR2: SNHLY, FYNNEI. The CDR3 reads CASSEVEWARSYEQYF. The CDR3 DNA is TGTGCCAGCAGTGAAGTGGAATGGGCCCGGTCCTACGAGCAGTACTTC. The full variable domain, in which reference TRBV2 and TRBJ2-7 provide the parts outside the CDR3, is EPEVTQTPSHQVTQMGQEVILRCVPISNHLYFYWYRQILGQKVEFLVSFYNNEISEKSEIFDDQFSVERPDGSNFTLKIRSTKLEDSAMYFCASSEVEWARSYEQYFGPGTRLTVT.

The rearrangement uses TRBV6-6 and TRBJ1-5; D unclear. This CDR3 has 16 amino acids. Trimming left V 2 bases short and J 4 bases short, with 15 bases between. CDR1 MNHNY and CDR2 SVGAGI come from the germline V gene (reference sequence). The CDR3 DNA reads TGTGCCAGCAGTTACCCCAAGGAGACTGGGAATCAGCCCCAGCATTTT. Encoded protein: CASSYPKETGNQPQHF.

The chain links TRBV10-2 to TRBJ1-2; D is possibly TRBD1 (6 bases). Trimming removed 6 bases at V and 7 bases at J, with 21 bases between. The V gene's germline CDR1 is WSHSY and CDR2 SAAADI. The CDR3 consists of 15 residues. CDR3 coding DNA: TGCGCCAGCAGAGACGGACAGAGGACGGCCGCTGGCTACACCTTC. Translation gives CASRDGQRTAAGYTF.